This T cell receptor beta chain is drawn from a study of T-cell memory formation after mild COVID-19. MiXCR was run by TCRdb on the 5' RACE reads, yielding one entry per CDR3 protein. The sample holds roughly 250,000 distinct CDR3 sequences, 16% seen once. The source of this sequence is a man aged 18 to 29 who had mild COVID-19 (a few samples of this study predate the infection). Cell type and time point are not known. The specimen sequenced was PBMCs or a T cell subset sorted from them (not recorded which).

CDR3 sequence: CASGLRNYEQYF. The CDR3 region has the DNA TGTGCCAGCGGTTTAAGGAACTACGAGCAGTACTTC. The V gene is TRBV6-2 or TRBV6-3, the J gene TRBJ2-7; D uncertain. This CDR3 has 12 residues. The V end lost 8 bases, the J end lost 3 bases, and 11 bases lay between the germline ends. Germline-derived CDR1 and CDR2 are MNHEY and SVGEGT.